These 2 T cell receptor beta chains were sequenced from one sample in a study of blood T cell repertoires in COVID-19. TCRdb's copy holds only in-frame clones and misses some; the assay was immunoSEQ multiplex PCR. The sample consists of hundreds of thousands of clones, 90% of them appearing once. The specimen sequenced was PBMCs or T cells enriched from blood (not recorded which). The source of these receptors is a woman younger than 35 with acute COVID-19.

The CDR3 DNA reads as TGTGCCTGGAAACAGGCGGGAGGAAAAGAGACCCAGTACTTC. Translated, it gives CAWKQAGGKETQYF. The J gene is TRBJ2-5, the V gene TRBV30; 8 bases agree with TRBD2. After removal of 4 bases from V and 3 bases from J, the junction contained 7 bases not matched to a gene. CDR1 is GTSNPN, CDR2 SVGIG, per germline (reference sequence). This CDR3 spans 14 amino acids.

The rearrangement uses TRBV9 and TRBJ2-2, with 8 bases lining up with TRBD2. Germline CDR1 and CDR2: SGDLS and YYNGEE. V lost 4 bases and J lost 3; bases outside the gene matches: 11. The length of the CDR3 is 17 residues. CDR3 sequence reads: CASSHPGGRADTGELFF. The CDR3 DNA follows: TGTGCCAGCAGCCATCCGGGAGGGAGGGCCGACACCGGGGAGCTGTTTTTT. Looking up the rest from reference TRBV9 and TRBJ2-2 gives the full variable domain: DSGVTQTPKHLITATGQRVTLRCSPRSGDLSVYWYQQSLDQGLQFLIQYYNGEERAKGNILERFSAQQFPDLHSELNLSSLELGDSALYFCASSHPGGRADTGELFFGEGSRLTVL.